One sample yielded the 20 T cell receptor beta chains listed below, sequenced in a study of blood T cell repertoires in COVID-19 (dated by TCRdb to about 2020). Library creation used the immunoSEQ multiplex PCR assay. Here the immuneACCESS table is served through TCRdb, limited to in-frame sequences with V and J called. Missing clones are a known gap in these copies; in checked studies unresolved V genes cover under half, and the rest lacks a known reason. This sample comprises some 450,000 clones, about 90% of them detected only once. Less than 0.95% of the sample is held by the ten biggest clonotypes. Sequenced input: peripheral blood. These TCRs come from a man aged 18-30 years with COVID-19, enrolled during active disease.

J is TRBJ1-2 and V is TRBV5-6; 8 bases fit TRBD1. J gave up 8 bases and V 4 bases, and 10 bases lay outside the gene matches. CDR3 length: 14 residues. Looked up from germline, CDR1 is SGHDT and CDR2 is YYEEEE. CDR3 DNA: TGTGCCAGCAGCACGCGGCAGGGGGCCTTAGGCTACACCTTC. Amino acid sequence: CASSTRQGALGYTF.

The chain joins TRBV2 to TRBJ2-5; TRBD2 agrees at 7 bases. CDR3 length: 12 amino acids. Germline CDR1 is SNHLY and CDR2 is FYNNEI. V dropped 6 bases and J dropped 4; count of bases not matched to a gene: 2. DNA of the CDR3: TGTGCCAGCAGGGGCGGGGGAGAGACCCAGTACTTC. Translation gives CASRGGGETQYF.

The chain couples TRBV6-1 to TRBJ2-6, with D possibly TRBD2 on 5 matching bases. This CDR3 is 17 amino acids long. The V end lost 4 bases, the J end lost 0 bases, and 13 bases lay between the germline ends. Germline V gene data show CDR1 as MNHNS and CDR2 as SASEGT. CDR3 DNA: TGTGCCAGCAGTGGCCGACATGGGAGCTCTGGGGCCAACGTCCTGACTTTC. Protein product: CASSGRHGSSGANVLTF.

This chain connects TRBV24-1 to TRBJ2-3; 7 nucleotides match TRBD1. This CDR3 has 16 residues. Germline V gives CDR1 KGHDR, CDR2 SFDVKD. V lost 3 bases, J lost 2 bases, and 7 bases stayed unmatched. The CDR3 DNA is TGTGCCACCAGTGATCAGGGGGAACCGGTCACAGATACGCAGTATTTT. This encodes CATSDQGEPVTDTQYF.

Here the CDR3 DNA reads TGTGCCAGCAGCTTAGCCCGGGACAGATCCAGCCCCCTCCACTTT. Its protein product is CASSLARDRSSPLHF. This rearrangement joins TRBV7-8 to TRBJ1-6; 7 nucleotides agree with TRBD1. The J segment lost 13 bases and the V segment lost 0 bases, leaving 9 bases of the junction unmatched. The V gene's germline CDR1 is SGHVS and CDR2 FQNEAQ. The length of the CDR3 is 15 residues.

The chain uses TRBV7-9 and TRBJ2-1, with unresolved D. CDR1 SEHNR and CDR2 FQNEAQ come from the germline V gene (reference sequence). CDR3 size: 12 residues. The V and J ends lost 2 bases and 7 bases respectively, with 6 bases between them. DNA for the CDR3: TGTGCCAGCAGCTTAATCGCGAATGAGCAGTTCTTC. This encodes CASSLIANEQFF. The full variable domain, its missing parts supplied by reference TRBV7-9 and TRBJ2-1, is DTGVSQNPRHKITKRGQNVTFRCDPISEHNRLYWYRQTLGQGPEFLTYFQNEAQLEKSRLLSDRFSAERPKGSFSTLEIQRTEQGDSAMYLCASSLIANEQFFGPGTRLTVL.

This chain uses TRBV7-9 with TRBJ2-3; D unresolved. Germline CDR1 SEHNR, CDR2 FQNEAQ (reference sequence). The V end lost 5 bases, the J end lost 0 bases, and 6 bases lay between the germline ends. CDR3 length: 13 residues. CDR3 sequence (DNA): TGTGCCAGCAGCCAGGCCAGCACAGATACGCAGTATTTT. The encoded protein is CASSQASTDTQYF.

Only a few counts were recorded for this clone. This chain links TRBV5-5 with TRBJ2-1; possible D gene TRBD1, 5 bases. There are 14 residues in the CDR3. CDR1 is SGHKS, CDR2 YYEKEE, per germline (reference sequence). Between the trimmed V and J ends, which lost 2 bases and 5 bases, there was a span of 11 bases. The CDR3 nucleotides read TGTGCCAGCAGCTTAACTGAACAGGACAATGAGCAGTTCTTC. Its translation: CASSLTEQDNEQFF.

The rearrangement joins TRBV27 to TRBJ2-2, with a tentative D call TRBD1 (5 bases). The V end lost 2 bases, the J end lost 5 bases, and 12 bases lay between the germline ends. Germline V gives CDR1 MNHEY, CDR2 SMNVEV (reference sequence). The CDR3 loop spans 15 amino acids. The CDR3 loop reads CASSLGQGRTGELFF. In DNA, the CDR3 is TGTGCCAGCAGTTTAGGGCAGGGCCGGACCGGGGAGCTGTTTTTT.

V usage is TRBV29-1 and J usage is TRBJ2-1; 11 positions match TRBD1. The V gene's germline CDR1 is SQVTM and CDR2 ANQGSEA. J was trimmed by 7 bases and V by 7 bases; bases with no gene match: 15. CDR3 length equals 16 residues. CDR3 DNA sequence: TGCAGCGCCCATTATTTCCACGGGACAGGGGGAAATGAGCAGTTCTTC. Translated: CSAHYFHGTGGNEQFF.

The chain has TRBV14 and TRBJ2-5, with a tentative D call TRBD1 (5 bases). V gave up 0 bases and J gave up 5 bases, with 13 bases separating them. The CDR3 contains 15 residues. The germline CDR1 and CDR2 sequences are SGHDN and FVKESK. The CDR3 loop reads CASSQEEPGYETQYF. The CDR3 DNA follows: TGTGCCAGCAGCCAAGAAGAACCAGGGTACGAGACCCAGTACTTC.

The chain couples TRBV12-3 or TRBV12-4 to TRBJ1-5, with D unresolved. There are 13 residues in the CDR3. Deletions cut 3 bases from V and 10 bases from J, with 13 bases between. The CDR3 DNA sequence: TGTGCCAGCAGTTTCCCCCCCCCTGGCCCCCAGCATTTT. Translated, it gives CASSFPPPGPQHF.

This clone was picked up one time. The chain links TRBV4-1 to TRBJ2-7; 9 bases map to TRBD2. V shed 1 base and J 2 bases; nucleotides not matched to a gene: 3. This CDR3 contains 15 residues. In germline, CDR1 is MGHRA, CDR2 YSYEKL. CDR3: CASSQATSGTYEQYF. CDR3 sequence (DNA): TGCGCCAGCAGCCAAGCGACTAGCGGAACCTACGAGCAGTACTTC.

This chain connects TRBV9 to TRBJ2-7, with D maybe TRBD1 (6 bases). Trimming pared 3 bases from V and 5 bases from J, leaving 9 bases between. Germline loops: CDR1 SGDLS, CDR2 YYNGEE. The CDR3 has 12 amino acids. The CDR3 is CASSAEGDEQYF. DNA of the CDR3: TGTGCCAGCAGCGCAGAGGGGGACGAGCAGTACTTC.

A single count supports this clone. This chain joins TRBV19 and TRBJ1-1; 9 nucleotides line up with TRBD1. Germline CDR1 reads LNHDA; CDR2 reads SQIVND (reference sequence). This CDR3 is 17 amino acids long. Trimming at V came to 10 bases and at J to 2 bases, leaving 17 bases not matched to a gene. The CDR3 DNA sequence: TGTGCCACATCCGGGACAGGGTCTGATTACGTAAACACTGAAGCTTTCTTT. As protein: CATSGTGSDYVNTEAFF.

The chain has TRBV5-1 and TRBJ2-7, with TRBD1 matching over 10 bases. The CDR3 covers 14 residues. Losses at the gene ends were 3 bases for V and 5 bases for J; bases not matched to a gene: 5. In germline, CDR1 is SGHRS, CDR2 YFSETQ. CDR3 amino acids: CASSSGTGADEQYF. Written as DNA, the CDR3 is TGCGCCAGCAGCTCGGGGACAGGGGCCGACGAGCAGTACTTC.

As to this clone: Mismatch with germline at one junction end may stem from a read error. The genes are TRBV6-1 and TRBJ2-7; D might be TRBD2 (5 bases). The CDR3 loop spans 14 amino acids. The V gene's germline CDR1 is MNHNS and CDR2 SASEGT. The CDR3 here is CASREGLYSYEQYF. The CDR3 nucleotides are TGTGCCAGCAGGGAAGGACTGTACTCCTACGAGCAGTACTTC.

This clone was seen a single time. V gene TRBV7-9 combines with J gene TRBJ2-1, with TRBD1 matching 8 bases. CDR1 SEHNR and CDR2 FQNEAQ come from the germline V gene (reference sequence). The V gene end was trimmed by 5 bases and the J gene end by 6 bases; junction bases not matched to a gene: 6. The CDR3 loop spans 14 amino acids. CDR3 bases: TGTGCCAGCAGCCCACAGGGGGTTGTCAATGAGCAGTTCTTC. Translation: CASSPQGVVNEQFF.

The chain links TRBV3-1 (or the pseudogene TRBV3-2) to TRBJ1-2; TRBD1 might be the D (5 bases). Trimming removed 3 bases at V and 5 bases at J, with 16 bases between. The CDR3 has 15 residues. Germline V lookup: CDR1 LGHDT, CDR2 YNNKEL (reference sequence). The CDR3 here is CASSHPRRGRYGYTF. The CDR3 coding sequence is TGTGCCAGCAGCCACCCCCGGAGGGGAAGATATGGCTACACCTTC.

The chain couples TRBV12-3 or TRBV12-4 to TRBJ1-4, with D unresolved. The CDR3 extends over 12 amino acids. V gave up 4 bases and J gave up 10 bases, with 10 bases separating them. CDR3 in DNA: TGTGCCAGCAGTTCGAGTCATGGAAAACTGTTTTTT. Protein: CASSSSHGKLFF.